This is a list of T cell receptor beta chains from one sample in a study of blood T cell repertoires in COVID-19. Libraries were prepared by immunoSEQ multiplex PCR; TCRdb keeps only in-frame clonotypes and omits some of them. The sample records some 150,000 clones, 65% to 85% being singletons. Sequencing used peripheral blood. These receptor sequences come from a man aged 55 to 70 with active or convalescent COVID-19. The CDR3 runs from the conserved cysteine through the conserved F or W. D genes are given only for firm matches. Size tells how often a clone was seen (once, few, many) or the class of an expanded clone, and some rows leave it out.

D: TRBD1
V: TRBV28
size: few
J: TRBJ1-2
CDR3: CASRGQGEIYGYTF
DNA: TGTGCCAGCAGAGGACAGGGGGAAATCTATGGCTACACCTTC

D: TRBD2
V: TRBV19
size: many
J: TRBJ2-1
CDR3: CASSWGASGEGNEQFF
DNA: TGTGCCAGTAGTTGGGGGGCTAGCGGGGAAGGAAATGAGCAGTTCTTC

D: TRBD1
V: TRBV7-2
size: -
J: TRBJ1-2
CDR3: CASSQDRELYGYTF
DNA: TGTGCCAGCAGCCAAGACAGGGAACTCTATGGCTACACCTTC

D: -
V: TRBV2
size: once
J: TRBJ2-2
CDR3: CASSAGPNTGELFF
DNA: TGTGCCAGCTCGGCAGGGCCGAACACCGGGGAGCTGTTTTTT

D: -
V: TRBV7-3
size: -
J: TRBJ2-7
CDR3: CASSLNLGGEQYF
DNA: TGTGCCAGCAGCTTAAACCTAGGGGGCGAGCAGTACTTC

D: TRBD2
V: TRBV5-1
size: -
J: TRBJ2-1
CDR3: CASSFPPREVNEQFF
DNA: TGCGCCAGCAGCTTTCCCCCCCGGGAGGTCAATGAGCAGTTCTTC

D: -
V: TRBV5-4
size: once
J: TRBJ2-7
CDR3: CASSLHGAGEQYF
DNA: TGTGCCAGCAGCCTCCACGGTGCAGGGGAGCAGTACTTC

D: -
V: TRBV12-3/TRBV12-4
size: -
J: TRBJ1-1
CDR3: CASSLKGGTEAFF
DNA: TGTGCCAGCAGTTTAAAGGGGGGGACTGAAGCTTTCTTT

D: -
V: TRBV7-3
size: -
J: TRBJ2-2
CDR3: CASSDPGQGGAGELFF
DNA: TGTGCCAGCAGCGACCCTGGACAGGGAGGGGCCGGGGAGCTGTTTTTT

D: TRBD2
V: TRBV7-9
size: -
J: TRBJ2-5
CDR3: CASSLYTSGLGGETQYF
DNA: TGTGCCAGCAGCTTGTACACTAGCGGGCTAGGGGGAGAGACCCAGTACTTC

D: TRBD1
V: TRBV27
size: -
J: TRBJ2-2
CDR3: CASSDGQGIGELFF
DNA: TGTGCCAGCAGCGACGGACAGGGGATCGGGGAGCTGTTTTTT

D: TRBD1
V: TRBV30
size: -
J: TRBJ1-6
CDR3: CAWNQGARNSPLHF
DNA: TGTGCCTGGAACCAGGGGGCGAGGAATTCACCCCTCCACTTT

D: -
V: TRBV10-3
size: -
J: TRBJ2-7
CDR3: CAISDQGYEQYF
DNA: TGTGCCATCAGTGATCAGGGCTACGAGCAGTACTTC

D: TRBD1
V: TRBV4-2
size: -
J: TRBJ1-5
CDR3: CASSQVGTGGATQHF
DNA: TGTGCCAGCAGCCAAGTGGGGACAGGGGGGGCGACCCAGCATTTT

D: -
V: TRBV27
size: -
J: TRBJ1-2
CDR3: CASSLTRGYGYTF
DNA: TGTGCCAGCAGTTTAACCAGGGGCTATGGCTACACCTTC

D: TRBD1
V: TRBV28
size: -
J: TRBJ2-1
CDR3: CASSVSATGQGRNEQFF
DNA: TGTGCCAGCAGTGTAAGCGCCACGGGACAGGGTAGGAATGAGCAGTTCTTC

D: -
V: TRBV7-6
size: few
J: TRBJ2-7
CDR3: CASSQLQGVSYEQYF
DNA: TGTGCCAGCAGCCAATTACAGGGTGTCTCCTACGAGCAGTACTTC

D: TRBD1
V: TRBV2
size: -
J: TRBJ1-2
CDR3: CASSGTGMHGYTF
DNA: TGTGCCAGCAGTGGGACAGGGATGCACGGCTACACCTTC

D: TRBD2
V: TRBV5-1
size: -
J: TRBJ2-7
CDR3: CASSFSGSSYEQYF
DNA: TGCGCCAGCAGTTTCAGCGGGAGCTCCTACGAGCAGTACTTC

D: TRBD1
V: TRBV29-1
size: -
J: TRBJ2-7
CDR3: CSVEEGDRPSYEQYF
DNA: TGCAGCGTTGAAGAGGGGGACAGGCCCTCCTACGAGCAGTACTTC

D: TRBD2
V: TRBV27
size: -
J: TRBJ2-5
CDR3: CASSIGLAGRETQYF
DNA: TGTGCCAGCAGTATAGGACTAGCGGGAAGGGAGACCCAGTACTTC

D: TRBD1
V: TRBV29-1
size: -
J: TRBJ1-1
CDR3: CSVEEGARTEAFF
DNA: TGCAGCGTTGAGGAGGGGGCGAGAACTGAAGCTTTCTTT

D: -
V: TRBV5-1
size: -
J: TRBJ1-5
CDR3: CASSLGGWNQPQHF
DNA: TGCGCCAGCAGCTTGGGAGGGTGGAATCAGCCCCAGCATTTT

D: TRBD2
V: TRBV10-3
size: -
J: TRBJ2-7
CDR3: CAIRGRETIYEQYF
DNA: TGTGCCATTAGAGGGCGGGAGACCATCTACGAGCAGTACTTC

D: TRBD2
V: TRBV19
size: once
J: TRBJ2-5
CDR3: CASSIGFPSGQETQYF
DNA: TGTGCCAGTAGTATAGGCTTTCCTAGCGGCCAAGAGACCCAGTACTTC

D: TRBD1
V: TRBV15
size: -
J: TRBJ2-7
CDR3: CATSPQGSEQYF
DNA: TGTGCCACCAGCCCACAGGGGTCCGAGCAGTACTTC

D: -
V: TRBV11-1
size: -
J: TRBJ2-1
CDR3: CASSLSRGAYNEQFF
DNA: TGTGCCAGCAGCCTCTCTAGAGGCGCCTACAATGAGCAGTTCTTC

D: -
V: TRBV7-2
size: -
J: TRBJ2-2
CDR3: CASSFRGNTGELFF
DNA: TGTGCCAGCAGCTTCCGGGGGAACACCGGGGAGCTGTTTTTT

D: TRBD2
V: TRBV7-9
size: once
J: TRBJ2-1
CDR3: CASSPTGLAGKIF
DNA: TGTGCCAGCAGCCCCACGGGACTAGCGGGAAAGATCTTC

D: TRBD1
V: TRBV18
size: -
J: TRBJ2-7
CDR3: CASSPGQGPGDEQYF
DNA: TGTGCCAGCTCACCCGGACAGGGCCCTGGGGACGAGCAGTACTTC

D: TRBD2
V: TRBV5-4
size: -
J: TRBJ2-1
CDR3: CASSLEGLAIYNEQFF
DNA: TGTGCCAGCAGCTTGGAGGGACTAGCGATATACAATGAGCAGTTCTTC

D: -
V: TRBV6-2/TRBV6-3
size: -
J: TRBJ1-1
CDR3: CASSAGGRANRVIEAFF
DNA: TGTGCCAGCAGTGCGGGCGGCAGGGCGAACAGGGTGATTGAAGCTTTCTTT

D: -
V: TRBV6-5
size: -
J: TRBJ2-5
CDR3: CASSKQGWETQYF
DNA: TGTGCCAGCAGTAAACAGGGTTGGGAGACCCAGTACTTC

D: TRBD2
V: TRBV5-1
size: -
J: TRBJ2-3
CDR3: CASSSGLAGDTQYF
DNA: TGCGCCAGCAGCTCGGGACTAGCAGGAGATACGCAGTATTTT

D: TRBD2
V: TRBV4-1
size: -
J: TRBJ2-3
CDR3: CASRSGVTDTQYF
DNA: TGCGCCAGCAGAAGCGGGGTCACAGATACGCAGTATTTT

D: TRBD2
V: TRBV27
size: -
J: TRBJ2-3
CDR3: CATPPRDYCTDTQYF
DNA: TGTGCCACCCCCCCGCGGGACTACTGCACAGATACGCAGTATTTT

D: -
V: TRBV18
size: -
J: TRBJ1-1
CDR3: CASSPTPGYTEAFF
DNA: TGTGCCAGCTCACCGACACCAGGGTACACTGAAGCTTTCTTT

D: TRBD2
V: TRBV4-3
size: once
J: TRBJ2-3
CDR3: CASSQRTSGSRADTQYF
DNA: TGCGCCAGCAGCCAGCGGACTAGCGGGAGTAGAGCAGATACGCAGTATTTT

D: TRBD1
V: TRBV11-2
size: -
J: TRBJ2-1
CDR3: CASSLWLRGGFDNEQFF
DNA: TGTGCCAGCAGCTTATGGCTGAGAGGGGGCTTCGACAATGAGCAGTTCTTC

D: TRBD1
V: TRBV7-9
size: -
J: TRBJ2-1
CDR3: CASSRDRAGDEQFF
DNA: TGTGCCAGCAGCCGGGACAGGGCTGGGGATGAGCAGTTCTTC

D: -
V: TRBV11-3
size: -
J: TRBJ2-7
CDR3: CASSPAGGAYEQYF
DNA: TGTGCCAGCAGCCCCGCGGGCGGGGCGTACGAGCAGTACTTC

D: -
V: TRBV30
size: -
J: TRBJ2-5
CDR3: CAWSGGDRETQYF
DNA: TGTGCCTGGAGTGGGGGGGATAGGGAGACCCAGTACTTC

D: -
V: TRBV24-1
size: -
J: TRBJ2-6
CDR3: CATSDLPGESGANVLTF
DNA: TGTGCCACCAGTGATTTGCCAGGGGAATCTGGGGCCAACGTCCTGACTTTC